What follows is one T cell receptor beta chain and its context. Its antigen is not known. The data belong to a study of shared clonotypes between healthy human individuals. Study conclusions and caveats: In contrast to clonotypes shared by all four donors, non-shared clonotypes had lower generation probabilities. Donor clonotype sharing was expected to depend on sequencing depth. Blood was the sole source, and tissue repertoires probably differ.

Assay: immunoSEQ multiplex PCR; the TCRdb copy retains only in-frame clones and omits some. The sample lists hundreds of thousands of clones; roughly 95% were seen once. Naive CD8 populations comprised CD45RO-negative cells positively selected for CCR7, excluding terminally differentiated effector memory CD45RA+ cells. Each of the donors was a healthy adult who was HIV-negative and had not had a recent acute infection or vaccination. Germline V gene sequence: CDR1 SGHVS, CDR2 FQNEAQ. There are 16 residues in the CDR3. The ends were cut back, 2 bases at V and 7 bases at J, with 18 bases in the middle.

Source material: naive CD8+ T cells sorted from blood. V usage is TRBV7-8 and J usage is TRBJ2-1; D may match TRBD1 or TRBD2 (5 bases each). This sequence originates from a woman under 40 in good health. CDR3 coding DNA: TGTGCCAGCAGCTTATATCAGGGACCTATAGGGAATGAGCAGTTCTTC. Protein sequence: CASSLYQGPIGNEQFF.